Sequencing of this TCR beta chain was carried out in a study of control samples from healthy donors and cancer patients. By frequency in the sample, this clone is medium-sized. The data were produced by immunoSEQ multiplex PCR, yet TCRdb's version contains in-frame clones alone and is incomplete. The data contain 260,000 or so clones, almost 85% of them seen just once; the ten biggest clones take up 13%. The CDR3 is 14 residues long. Trimming pared 2 bases from V and 4 bases from J, leaving 11 bases between. Germline loops: CDR1 SGHVS, CDR2 FQNEAQ. Sequencing was performed on PBMCs. The chain links TRBV7-8 to TRBJ1-1; D possibly corresponds to TRBD1 (6 bases). This clonotype originated in a woman aged 55-69 years with lung cancer. CDR3 sequence: CASSLIGGSTEAFF. Written as DNA, the CDR3 is TGTGCCAGCAGCTTAATCGGGGGCAGCACTGAAGCTTTCTTT.